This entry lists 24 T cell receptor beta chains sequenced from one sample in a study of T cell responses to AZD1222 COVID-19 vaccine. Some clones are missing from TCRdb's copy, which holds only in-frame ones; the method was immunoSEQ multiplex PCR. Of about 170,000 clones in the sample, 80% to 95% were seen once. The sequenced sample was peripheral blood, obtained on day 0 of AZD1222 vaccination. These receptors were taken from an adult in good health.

Here the CDR3 reads CASSSRGLNEQFF. The DNA for the CDR3 is TGTGCCAGCAGCAGCAGGGGCTTGAATGAGCAGTTCTTC. This chain uses TRBV7-2 with TRBJ2-1, with D possibly being TRBD1 (6 bases). This CDR3 region has 13 residues. Germline CDR1 SGHTA, CDR2 FQGNSA. Trimming took off 5 bases at V and 7 bases at J, with 12 bases between the two ends.

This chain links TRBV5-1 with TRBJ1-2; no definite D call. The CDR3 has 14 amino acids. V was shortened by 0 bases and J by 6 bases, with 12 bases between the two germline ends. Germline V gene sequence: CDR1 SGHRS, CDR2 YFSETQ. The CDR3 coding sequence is TGCGCCAGCAGCTTGGCCTTGGCAGCAGATGGCTACACCTTC. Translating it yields CASSLALAADGYTF.

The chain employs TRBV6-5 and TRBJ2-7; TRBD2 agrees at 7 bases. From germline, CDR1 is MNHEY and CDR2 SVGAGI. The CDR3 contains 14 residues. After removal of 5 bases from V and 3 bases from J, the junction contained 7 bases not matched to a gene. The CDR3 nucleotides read TGTGCCAGCAGTCCGGGACTACGAGGCTACGAGCAGTACTTC. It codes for CASSPGLRGYEQYF.

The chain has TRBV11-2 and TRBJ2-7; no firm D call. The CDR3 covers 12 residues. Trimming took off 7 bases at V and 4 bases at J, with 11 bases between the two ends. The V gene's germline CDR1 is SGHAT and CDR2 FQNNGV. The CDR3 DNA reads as TGTGCCAGCACCCTCCTTTCATACGAGCAGTACTTC. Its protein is CASTLLSYEQYF.

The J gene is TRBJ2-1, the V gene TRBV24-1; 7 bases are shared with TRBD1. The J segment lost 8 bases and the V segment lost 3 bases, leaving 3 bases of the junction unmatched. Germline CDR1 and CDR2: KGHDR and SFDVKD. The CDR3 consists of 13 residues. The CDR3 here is CATSDGDSDEQFF. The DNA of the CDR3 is TGTGCCACCAGTGATGGGGACAGCGATGAGCAGTTCTTC.

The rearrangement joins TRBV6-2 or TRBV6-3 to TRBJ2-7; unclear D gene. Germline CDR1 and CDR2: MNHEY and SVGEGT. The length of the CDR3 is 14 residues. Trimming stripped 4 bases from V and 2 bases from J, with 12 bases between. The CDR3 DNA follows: TGTGCCAGCAGTTCGGGTCACCGGGCCTACGAGCAGTACTTC. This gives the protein CASSSGHRAYEQYF.

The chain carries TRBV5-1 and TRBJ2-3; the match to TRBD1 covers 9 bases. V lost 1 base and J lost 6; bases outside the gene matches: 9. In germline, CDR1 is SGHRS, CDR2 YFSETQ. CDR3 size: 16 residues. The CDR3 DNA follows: TGCGCCAGCAGCTTGACAGGGGGCACCAGGGTGGATACGCAGTATTTT. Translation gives CASSLTGGTRVDTQYF. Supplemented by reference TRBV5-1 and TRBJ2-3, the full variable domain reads KAGVTQTPRYLIKTRGQQVTLSCSPISGHRSVSWYQQTPGQGLQFLFEYFSETQRNKGNFPGRFSGRQFSNSRSEMNVSTLELGDSALYLCASSLTGGTRVDTQYFGPGTRLTVL.

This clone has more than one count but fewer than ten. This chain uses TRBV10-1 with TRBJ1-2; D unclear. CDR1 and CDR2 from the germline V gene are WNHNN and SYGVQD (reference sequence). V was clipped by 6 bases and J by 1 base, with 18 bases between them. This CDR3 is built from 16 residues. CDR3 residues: CASREGPRHYNYGYTF. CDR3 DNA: TGCGCCAGCAGGGAAGGCCCGAGGCACTATAACTATGGCTACACCTTC.

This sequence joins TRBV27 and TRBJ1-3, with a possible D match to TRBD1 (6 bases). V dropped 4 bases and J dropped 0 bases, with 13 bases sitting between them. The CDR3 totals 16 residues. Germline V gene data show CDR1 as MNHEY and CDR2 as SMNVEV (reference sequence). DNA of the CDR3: TGTGCCAGCAGTTCCGGACAGTGGAGCTCTGGAAACACCATATATTTT. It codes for CASSSGQWSSGNTIYF.

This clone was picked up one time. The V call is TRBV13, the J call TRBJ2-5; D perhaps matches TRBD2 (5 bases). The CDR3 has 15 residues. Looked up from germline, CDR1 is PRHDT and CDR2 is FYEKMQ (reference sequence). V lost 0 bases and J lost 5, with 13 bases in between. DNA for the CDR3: TGTGCCAGCAGCTTAGGGTCGGGATCGTCGGAGACCCAGTACTTC. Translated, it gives CASSLGSGSSETQYF.

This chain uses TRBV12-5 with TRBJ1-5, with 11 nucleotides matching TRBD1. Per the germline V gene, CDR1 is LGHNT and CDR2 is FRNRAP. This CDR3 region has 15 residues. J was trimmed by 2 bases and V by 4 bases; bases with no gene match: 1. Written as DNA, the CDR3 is TGTGCTAGTGGTTCGGGACAGGGGGGCAATCAGCCCCAGCATTTT. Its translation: CASGSGQGGNQPQHF.

The CDR3 protein is CASSPRTGPSYEQYF. DNA of the CDR3: TGTGCCAGCAGTCCTCGGACAGGGCCATCCTACGAGCAGTACTTC. V usage is TRBV6-5 and J usage is TRBJ2-7, with TRBD1 matching over 8 bases. Germline-derived CDR1 and CDR2 are MNHEY and SVGAGI. This CDR3 is built from 15 residues. The V and J ends lost 5 bases and 1 base, in that order; junction bases with no gene match: 7.

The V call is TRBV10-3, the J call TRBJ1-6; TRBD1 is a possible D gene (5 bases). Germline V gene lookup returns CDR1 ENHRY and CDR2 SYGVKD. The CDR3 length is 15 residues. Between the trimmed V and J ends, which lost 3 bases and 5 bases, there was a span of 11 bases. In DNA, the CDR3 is TGTGCCATCAGTGACCGCGGGACGGATAATTCACCCCTCCACTTT. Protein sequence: CAISDRGTDNSPLHF.

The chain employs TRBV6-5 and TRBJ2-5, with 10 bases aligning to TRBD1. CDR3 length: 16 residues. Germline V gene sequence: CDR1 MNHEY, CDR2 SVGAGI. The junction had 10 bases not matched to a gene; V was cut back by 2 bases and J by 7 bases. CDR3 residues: CASSYADRGVLRTQYF. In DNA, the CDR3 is TGTGCCAGCAGTTACGCGGACAGGGGGGTGTTGCGGACCCAGTACTTC.

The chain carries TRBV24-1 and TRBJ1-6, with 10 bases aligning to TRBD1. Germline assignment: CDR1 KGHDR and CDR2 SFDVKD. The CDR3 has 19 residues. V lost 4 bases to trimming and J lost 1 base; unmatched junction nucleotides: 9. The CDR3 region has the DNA TGTGCCACCAGTGACTACCGGGACAGGGGACTATCCTATAATTCACCCCTCCACTTT. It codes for CATSDYRDRGLSYNSPLHF.

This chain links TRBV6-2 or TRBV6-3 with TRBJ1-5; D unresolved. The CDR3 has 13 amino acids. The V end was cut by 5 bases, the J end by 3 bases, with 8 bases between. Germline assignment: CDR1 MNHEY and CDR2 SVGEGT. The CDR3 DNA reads TGTGCCAGCAGTGCGGGGTTCAATCAGCCCCAGCATTTT. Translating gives CASSAGFNQPQHF.

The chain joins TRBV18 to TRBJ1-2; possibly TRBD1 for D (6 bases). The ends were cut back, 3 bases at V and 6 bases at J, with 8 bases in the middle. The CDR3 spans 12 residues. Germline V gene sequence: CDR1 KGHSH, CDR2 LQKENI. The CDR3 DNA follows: TGTGCCAGCTCACCGACAGGCGATGGCTACACCTTC. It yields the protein CASSPTGDGYTF. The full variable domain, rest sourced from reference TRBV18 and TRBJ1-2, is NAGVMQNPRHLVRRRGQEARLRCSPMKGHSHVYWYRQLPEEGLKFMVYLQKENIIDESGMPKERFSAEFPKEGPSILRIQQVVRGDSAAYFCASSPTGDGYTFGSGTRLTVV.

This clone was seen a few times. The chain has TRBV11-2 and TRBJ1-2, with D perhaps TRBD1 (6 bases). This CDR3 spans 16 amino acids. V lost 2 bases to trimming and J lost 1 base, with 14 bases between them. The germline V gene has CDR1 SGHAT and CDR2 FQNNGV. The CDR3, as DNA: TGTGCCAGCAGCTTACGAACAGGGAACCTTAACTATGGCTACACCTTC. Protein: CASSLRTGNLNYGYTF.

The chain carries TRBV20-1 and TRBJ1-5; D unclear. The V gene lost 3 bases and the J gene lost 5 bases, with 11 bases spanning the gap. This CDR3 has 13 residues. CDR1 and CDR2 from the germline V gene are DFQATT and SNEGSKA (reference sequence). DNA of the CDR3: TGCAGTGCTAGTGAGCCAGGTTATCAGCCCCAGCATTTT. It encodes CSASEPGYQPQHF.

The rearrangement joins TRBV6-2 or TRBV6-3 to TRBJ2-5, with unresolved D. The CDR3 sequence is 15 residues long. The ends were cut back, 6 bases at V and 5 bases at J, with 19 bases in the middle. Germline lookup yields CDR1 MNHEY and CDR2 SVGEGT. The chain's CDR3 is CASSRGTLGWETQYF. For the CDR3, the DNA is TGTGCCAGCAGCCGCGGAACGTTAGGTTGGGAGACCCAGTACTTC.

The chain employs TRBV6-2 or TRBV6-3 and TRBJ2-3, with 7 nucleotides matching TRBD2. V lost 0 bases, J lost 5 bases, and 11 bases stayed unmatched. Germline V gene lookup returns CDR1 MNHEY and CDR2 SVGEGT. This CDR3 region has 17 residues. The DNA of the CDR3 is TGTGCCAGCAGTTACTCCTCTTCAAGCGGGGTAAGAGATACGCAGTATTTT. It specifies CASSYSSSSGVRDTQYF.

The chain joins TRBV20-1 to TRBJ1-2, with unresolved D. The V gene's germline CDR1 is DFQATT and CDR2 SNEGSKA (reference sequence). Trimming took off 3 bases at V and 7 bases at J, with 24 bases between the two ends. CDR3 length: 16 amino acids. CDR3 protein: CSASDWTMGRLRGYTF. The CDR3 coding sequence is TGCAGTGCTAGTGATTGGACCATGGGCCGGCTGCGTGGCTACACCTTC.

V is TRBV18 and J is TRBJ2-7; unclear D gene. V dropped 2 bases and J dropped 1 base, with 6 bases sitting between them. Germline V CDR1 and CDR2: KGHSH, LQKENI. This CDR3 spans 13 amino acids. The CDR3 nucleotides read TGTGCCAGCTCACCAACGGTGTCCTACGAGCAGTACTTC. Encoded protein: CASSPTVSYEQYF. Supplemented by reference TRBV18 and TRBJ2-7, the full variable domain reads NAGVMQNPRHLVRRRGQEARLRCSPMKGHSHVYWYRQLPEEGLKFMVYLQKENIIDESGMPKERFSAEFPKEGPSILRIQQVVRGDSAAYFCASSPTVSYEQYFGPGTRLTVT.

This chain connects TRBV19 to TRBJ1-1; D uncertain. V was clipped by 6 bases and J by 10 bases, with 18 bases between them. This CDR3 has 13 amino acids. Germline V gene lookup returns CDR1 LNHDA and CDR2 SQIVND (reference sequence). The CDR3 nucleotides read TGTGCCAGTAGCGGCTGGGTTGCCGCTGCAGCTTTCTTT. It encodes CASSGWVAAAAFF.